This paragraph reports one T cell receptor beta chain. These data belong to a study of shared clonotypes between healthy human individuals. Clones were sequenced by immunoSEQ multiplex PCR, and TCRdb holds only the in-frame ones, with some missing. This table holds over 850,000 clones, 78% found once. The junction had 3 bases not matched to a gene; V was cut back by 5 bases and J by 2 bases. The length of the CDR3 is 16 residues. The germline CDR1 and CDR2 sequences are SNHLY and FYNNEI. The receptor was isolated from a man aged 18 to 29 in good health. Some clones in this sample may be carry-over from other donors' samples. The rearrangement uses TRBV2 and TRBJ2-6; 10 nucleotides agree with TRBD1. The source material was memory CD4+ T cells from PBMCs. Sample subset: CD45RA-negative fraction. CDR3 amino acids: CASSSGQGAGANVLTF. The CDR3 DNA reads TGTGCCAGCAGTTCCGGACAGGGGGCTGGGGCCAACGTCCTGACTTTC. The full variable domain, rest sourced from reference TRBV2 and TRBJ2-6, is EPEVTQTPSHQVTQMGQEVILRCVPISNHLYFYWYRQILGQKVEFLVSFYNNEISEKSEIFDDQFSVERPDGSNFTLKIRSTKLEDSAMYFCASSSGQGAGANVLTFGAGSRLTVL.